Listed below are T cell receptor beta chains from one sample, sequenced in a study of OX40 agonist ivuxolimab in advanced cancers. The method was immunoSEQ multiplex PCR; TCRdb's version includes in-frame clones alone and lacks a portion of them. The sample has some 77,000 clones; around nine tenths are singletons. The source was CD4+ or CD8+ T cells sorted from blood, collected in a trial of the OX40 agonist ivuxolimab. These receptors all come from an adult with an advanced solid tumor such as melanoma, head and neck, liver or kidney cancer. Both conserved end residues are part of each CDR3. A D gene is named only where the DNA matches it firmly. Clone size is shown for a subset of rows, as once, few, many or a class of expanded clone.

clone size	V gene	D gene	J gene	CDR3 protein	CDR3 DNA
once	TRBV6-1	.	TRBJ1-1	CASNRFAVNTEAFF	TGTGCCAGCAACCGGTTTGCGGTGAACACTGAAGCTTTCTTT
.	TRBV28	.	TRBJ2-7	CASSQPSGGTSWYEQYF	TGTGCCAGCAGTCAGCCATCCGGCGGGACCTCTTGGTACGAGCAGTACTTC
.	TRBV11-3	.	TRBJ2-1	CASSLSPIYQFF	TGTGCCAGCAGCTTAAGTCCGATTTATCAGTTCTTC
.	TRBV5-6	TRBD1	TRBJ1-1	CASRQTGATEAFF	TGTGCCAGCAGACAAACAGGGGCCACTGAAGCTTTCTTT
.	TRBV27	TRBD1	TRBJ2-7	CASSFQGARFYEQYF	TGTGCCAGCAGTTTCCAGGGGGCGCGATTCTACGAGCAGTACTTC
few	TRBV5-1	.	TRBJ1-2	CASSLNLYGYTF	TGCGCCAGCAGCTTAAATCTGTATGGCTACACCTTC
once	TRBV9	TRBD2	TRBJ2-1	CASSPPPGLASNEQFF	TGTGCCAGCAGCCCTCCCCCGGGACTAGCTAGTAATGAGCAGTTCTTC
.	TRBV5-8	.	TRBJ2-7	CASSPGTDEQYF	TGTGCCAGCAGCCCCGGGACGGACGAGCAGTACTTC
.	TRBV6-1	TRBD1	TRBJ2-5	CARGPGGSRETQYF	TGTGCCAGGGGGCCAGGGGGCAGCCGAGAGACCCAGTACTTC
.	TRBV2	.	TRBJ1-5	CASSRGLDQPQHF	TGTGCCAGCAGTCGAGGGTTGGATCAGCCCCAGCATTTT
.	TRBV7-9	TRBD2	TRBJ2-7	CASSLGGSVYEQYF	TGTGCCAGCAGCTTAGGCGGGAGTGTCTACGAGCAGTACTTC
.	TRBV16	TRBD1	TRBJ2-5	CASSQSGQGGKETQYF	TGTGCCAGCAGCCAATCTGGACAGGGGGGGAAAGAGACCCAGTACTTC
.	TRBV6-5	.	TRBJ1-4	CASSLAPADEKLFF	TGTGCCAGCAGTTTGGCACCTGCAGATGAAAAACTGTTTTTT
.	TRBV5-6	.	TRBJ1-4	CASSLSLEKLFF	TGTGCCAGCAGCTTGTCACTTGAAAAACTGTTTTTT
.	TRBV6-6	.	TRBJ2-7	CASSDFGEQYF	TGTGCCAGCAGTGACTTTGGGGAGCAGTACTTC
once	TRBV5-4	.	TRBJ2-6	CASSLGLSGANVLTF	TGTGCCAGCAGCTTGGGACTCTCTGGGGCCAACGTCCTGACTTTC
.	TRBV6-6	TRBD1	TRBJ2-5	CASSRTGQETQYF	TGTGCCAGCAGCCGGACAGGCCAAGAGACCCAGTACTTC
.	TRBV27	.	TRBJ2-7	CASSPIILSLYEQYF	TGTGCCAGCAGTCCCATCATCCTCTCCCTCTACGAGCAGTACTTC
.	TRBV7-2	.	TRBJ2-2	CASSLQGREAGELFF	TGTGCCAGCAGCTTGCAGGGCAGGGAGGCCGGGGAGCTGTTTTTT
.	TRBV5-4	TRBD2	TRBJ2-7	CASSSGLSYEQYF	TGTGCCAGCAGCTCGGGACTATCCTACGAGCAGTACTTC
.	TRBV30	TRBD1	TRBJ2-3	CAWGTGALFSTDTQYF	TGTGCCTGGGGGACAGGGGCCCTCTTTAGCACAGATACGCAGTATTTT
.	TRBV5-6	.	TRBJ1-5	CASSFRPSNQPQHF	TGTGCCAGCAGCTTCCGGCCTAGCAATCAGCCCCAGCATTTT
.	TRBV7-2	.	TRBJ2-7	CASSLFGYEQYF	TGTGCCAGCAGCTTATTTGGCTACGAGCAGTACTTC
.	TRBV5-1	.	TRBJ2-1	CASSLAASSYNEQFF	TGCGCCAGCAGCTTGGCCGCAAGCTCCTACAATGAGCAGTTCTTC
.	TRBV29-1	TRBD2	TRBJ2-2	CSVGLAREGGELFF	TGCAGCGTCGGACTAGCGAGGGAGGGCGGGGAGCTGTTTTTT
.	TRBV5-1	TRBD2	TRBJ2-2	CASSLVAGATGELFF	TGCGCCAGCAGCTTGGTTGCGGGAGCTACCGGGGAGCTGTTTTTT
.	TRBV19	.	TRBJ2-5	CASRASVGVGKETQYF	TGTGCCAGTAGGGCCTCCGTGGGAGTCGGGAAAGAGACCCAGTACTTC
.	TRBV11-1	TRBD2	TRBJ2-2	CASSSPRAGANTGELFF	TGTGCCAGCAGCTCCCCCAGAGCGGGAGCGAACACCGGGGAGCTGTTTTTT
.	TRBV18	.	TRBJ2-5	CASSPGGSGETQYF	TGTGCCAGCTCACCGGGGGGCTCCGGGGAGACCCAGTACTTC
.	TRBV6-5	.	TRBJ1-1	CASSYSGQGGFVF	TGTGCCAGCAGTTACTCTGGGCAGGGTGGGTTTGTCTTT
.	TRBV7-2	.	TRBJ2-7	CASSSTPYEQYF	TGTGCCAGCAGCTCGACCCCCTACGAGCAGTACTTC
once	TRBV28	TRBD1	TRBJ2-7	CASRTGTGTYEQYF	TGTGCCAGCAGGACCGGGACAGGCACCTACGAGCAGTACTTC
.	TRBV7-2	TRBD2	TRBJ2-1	CASSRMGGRASYNEQFF	TGTGCCAGCAGCCGGATGGGCGGGAGGGCCTCCTACAATGAGCAGTTCTTC
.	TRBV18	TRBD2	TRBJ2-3	CASSPRTSGRPHTDTQYF	TGTGCCAGCTCACCTAGAACTAGCGGGCGTCCTCACACAGATACGCAGTATTTT
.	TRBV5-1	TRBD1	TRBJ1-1	CASSVGQGTEAFF	TGCGCCAGCAGCGTGGGACAGGGGACTGAAGCTTTCTTT
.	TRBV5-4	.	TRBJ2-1	CASSPSLRYEQFF	TGTGCCAGCAGTCCATCCCTTAGATACGAGCAGTTCTTC
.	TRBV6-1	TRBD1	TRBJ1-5	CASSARQGGGNQPQHF	TGTGCCAGCAGTGCAAGACAGGGAGGGGGCAATCAGCCCCAGCATTTT
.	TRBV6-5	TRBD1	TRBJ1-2	CASRGGQGYYGYTF	TGTGCCAGCAGGGGCGGACAGGGGTACTATGGCTACACCTTC
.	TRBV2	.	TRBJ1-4	CASREARTGGTREKLFF	TGTGCCAGCAGAGAAGCGCGAACCGGGGGGACGCGAGAAAAACTGTTTTTT
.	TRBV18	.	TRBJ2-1	CASSPPLGNSYNEQFF	TGTGCCAGCTCACCACCGCTTGGGAACTCCTACAATGAGCAGTTCTTC
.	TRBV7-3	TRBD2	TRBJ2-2	CASSLASGRTGELFF	TGTGCCAGCAGCTTAGCTAGCGGGAGAACTGGGGAGCTGTTTTTT